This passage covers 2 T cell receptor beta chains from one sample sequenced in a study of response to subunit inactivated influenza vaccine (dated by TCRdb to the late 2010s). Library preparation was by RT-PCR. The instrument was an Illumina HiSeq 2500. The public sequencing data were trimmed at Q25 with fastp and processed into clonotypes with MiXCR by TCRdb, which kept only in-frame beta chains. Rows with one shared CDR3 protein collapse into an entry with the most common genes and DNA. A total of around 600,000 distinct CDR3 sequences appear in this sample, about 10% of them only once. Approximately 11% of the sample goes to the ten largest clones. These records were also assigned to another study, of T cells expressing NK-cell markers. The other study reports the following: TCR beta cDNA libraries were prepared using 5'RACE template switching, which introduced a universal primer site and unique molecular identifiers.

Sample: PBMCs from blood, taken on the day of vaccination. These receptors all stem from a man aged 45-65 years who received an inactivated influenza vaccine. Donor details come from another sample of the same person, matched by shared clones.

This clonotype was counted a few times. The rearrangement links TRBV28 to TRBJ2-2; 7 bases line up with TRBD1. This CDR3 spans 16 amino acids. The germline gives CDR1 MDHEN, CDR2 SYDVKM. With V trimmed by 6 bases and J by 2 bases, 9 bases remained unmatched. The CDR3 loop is CASRGTGVANTGELFF. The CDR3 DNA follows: TGTGCCAGCAGGGGAACAGGGGTGGCAAACACCGGGGAGCTGTTTTTT.

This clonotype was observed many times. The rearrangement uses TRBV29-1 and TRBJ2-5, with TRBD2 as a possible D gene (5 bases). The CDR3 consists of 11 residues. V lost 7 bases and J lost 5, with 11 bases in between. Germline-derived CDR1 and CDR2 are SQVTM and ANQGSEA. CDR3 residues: CSGGRRETQYF. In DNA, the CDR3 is TGCAGCGGAGGGCGTAGGGAGACCCAGTACTTC.